The entry below describes one TCR beta chain. Its cognate antigen is unknown. Germline trimming cut 6 bases from V and 0 bases from J; bases unmatched to any gene: 7. Looked up from germline, CDR1 is LGHNA and CDR2 is YNFKEQ. The CDR3 extends over 15 amino acids. The protocol was immunoSEQ multiplex PCR, while the TCRdb copy is restricted to in-frame clones and leaves out a portion. The table lists about 89,000 clones, 85% to 90% of them singletons. This specimen comes from a study of T cell responses to AZD1222 COVID-19 vaccine. Findings and caveats of the study: The peak T cell response came first, and repertoires were sampled only after it. The donor cohort was predominantly white British with a female majority, and clonal diversity may have been underestimated.

The sample in question was peripheral blood, obtained 28 days after the second AZD1222 dose. This chain connects TRBV4-2 to TRBJ2-7, with TRBD2 matching 8 bases. The clonotype comes from an adult who received the AZD1222 COVID-19 vaccine. DNA for the CDR3: TGTGCCAGCAGTCGGGGGAGCGGGAGCTCCTACGAGCAGTACTTC. It specifies CASSRGSGSSYEQYF.